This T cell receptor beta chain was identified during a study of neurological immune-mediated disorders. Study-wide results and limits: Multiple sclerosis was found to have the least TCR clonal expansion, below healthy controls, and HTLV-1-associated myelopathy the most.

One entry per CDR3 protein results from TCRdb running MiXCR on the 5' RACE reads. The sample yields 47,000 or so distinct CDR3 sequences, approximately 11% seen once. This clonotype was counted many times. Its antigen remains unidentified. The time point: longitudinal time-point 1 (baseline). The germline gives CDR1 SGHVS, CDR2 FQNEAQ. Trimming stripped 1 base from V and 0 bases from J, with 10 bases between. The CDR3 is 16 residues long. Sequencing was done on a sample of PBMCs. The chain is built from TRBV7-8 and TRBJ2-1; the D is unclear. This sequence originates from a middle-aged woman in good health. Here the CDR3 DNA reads TGTGCCAGCAGCTTAGACCTTGGAAGCTCCTACAATGAGCAGTTCTTC. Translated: CASSLDLGSSYNEQFF.